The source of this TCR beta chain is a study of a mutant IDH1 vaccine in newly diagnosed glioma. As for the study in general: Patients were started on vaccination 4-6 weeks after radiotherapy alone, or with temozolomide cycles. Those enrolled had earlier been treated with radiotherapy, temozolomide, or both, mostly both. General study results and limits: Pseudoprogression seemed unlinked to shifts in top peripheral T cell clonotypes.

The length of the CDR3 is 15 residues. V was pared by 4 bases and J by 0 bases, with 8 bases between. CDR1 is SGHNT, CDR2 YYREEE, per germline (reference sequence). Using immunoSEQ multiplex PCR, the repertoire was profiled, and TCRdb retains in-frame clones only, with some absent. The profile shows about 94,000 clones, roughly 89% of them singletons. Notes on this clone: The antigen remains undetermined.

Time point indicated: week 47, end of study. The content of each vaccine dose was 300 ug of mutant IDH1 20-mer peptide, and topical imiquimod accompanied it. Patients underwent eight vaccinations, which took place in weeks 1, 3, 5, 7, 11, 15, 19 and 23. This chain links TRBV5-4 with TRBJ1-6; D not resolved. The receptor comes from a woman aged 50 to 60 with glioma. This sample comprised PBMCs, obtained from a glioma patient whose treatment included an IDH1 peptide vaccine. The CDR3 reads CASSEGTSYNSPLHF. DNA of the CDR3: TGTGCCAGCAGCGAGGGTACCTCCTATAATTCACCCCTCCACTTT.